Below, one T cell receptor (beta chain) is given with its context. No cognate antigen has been identified for it. Base qualities are not provided; no much larger clone lies one nucleotide away. Libraries were made using the immunoSEQ multiplex PCR assay. Here the immuneACCESS table is served through TCRdb, limited to in-frame sequences with V and J called. Missing clones are a known gap in these copies; in checked studies unresolved V genes cover under half, and the rest lacks a known reason. For this sample the table gives roughly 550,000 clones, of which approximately 80% were detected only once. Of the sample, roughly 0.013% is held by the ten largest clones. This specimen belongs to a study of shared T cell receptors in the human thymus (dated by TCRdb to the early 2020s). Broadly, across the study: The study investigated the way shared, self-reactive T-cell receptor alpha chains are produced in the human thymus.

The CDR3, cysteine through phenylalanine, is 15 amino acids long. The read is trimmed to its CDR3 DNA, 45 bases read in frame from base 1. V and J are trimmed by 1 base and 6 bases, and the gene matches miss 7 bases of the junction. The germline V gene provides CDR1 MDHEN and CDR2 SYDVKM. A further study also used this sample, focusing on human thymus T cells. In that second paper, the authors write: In Finland, the donors were immunologically healthy infants who were having open corrective cardiac surgery for congenital heart defects. Thymus tissue was obtained as surgical resects removed during corrective cardiac surgery. Both the thymic and the peripheral blood repertoires appeared to show biased V and J gene segment usage. The related research found that thymic TCR repertoires overlapped highly between unrelated individuals. TCR alpha and beta repertoires from seven to nine infant thymus samples and four related peripheral blood samples were characterized in the study. The cohort included more than five male and a couple of female infants, with donor ages spanning 7 to 244 days. Thymocytes were released mechanically from tissue and stored at -70 °C as pellets of about 9-32 million cells. A QIAsymphony instrument was used to extract genomic DNA from frozen cell pellets. TCRB and TCRAD loci were amplified from a standardized quantity of quality-controlled genomic DNA using the immunoSEQ multiplex PCR assay. The amplicons spanned the V(D)J region and were long enough to cover the CDR3 and allow V and J genes to be identified. The amplicons were sequenced on an Illumina platform via the commercial immunoSEQ service. Primer bias and sequencing errors were corrected as previously described, and TCRAD and TCRB definitions were based on the IMGT database. The repertoires were analysed using immunoSEQ Analyzer 3.0 and VDJTools for basic statistics, V/J segment usage, diversity estimates, rarefaction and pairwise overlap. Chao1, ChaoE, Efron-Thisted, Shannon and inverse Simpson indices were used to estimate diversity, which was also estimated on datasets down-sampled to the smallest sample. Repertoire overlap was determined by strict matching of CDR3 nucleotide sequence, V gene and J gene, and Jaccard-based multidimensional scaling clustering was applied. On average, approximately 860,000 unique TCRB clonotypes were obtained from thymus samples, compared with approximately 80,000 from blood samples.

Specimen: thymocytes. This chain is built from TRBV28 and TRBJ2-7, and 9 junction bases match TRBD1. The receptor was derived from a boy younger than two with a congenital heart defect. Donor details come from another sample of the same person, matched by shared clones. This receptor carries the CDR3 CASSLYGTGFGEQYF. The nucleotides are TGTGCCAGCAGTTTATATGGGACAGGGTTCGGCGAGCAGTACTTC.